The entry below describes one T cell receptor (beta chain). What it binds is unknown. Germline V gene lookup returns CDR1 LNHDA and CDR2 SQIVND (reference sequence). Trimming stripped 4 bases from V and 1 base from J, with 13 bases between. This CDR3 comprises 15 residues. This entry belongs to a study of T-cell memory formation after mild COVID-19. Study outcomes and limitations: Clones from the second wave (peaking day 37) had unconfirmed SARS-CoV-2 specificity. While clones contracting from day 15 to 85 were balanced between CD4 and CD8, later expanders leaned CD4+. CD4+ clones that contracted lay mainly in CM and EM; CD8+ ones lay in EMRA.

The 5'RACE method, run with constant-segment primers, produced TCR alpha and TCR beta cDNA libraries (carrying sample barcodes and UMIs). MiXCR, run by TCRdb on the 5' RACE reads, gives a single entry per CDR3 protein. The data show about 410,000 distinct CDR3 sequences, more than 15% seen once. The receptor comes from a man aged 18 to 30 who had mild COVID-19 (a few samples of this study predate the infection). Cell type and time point are not known. The sequenced sample consisted of PBMCs or a T cell subset sorted from them (not recorded which). The rearrangement links TRBV19 to TRBJ1-1; D remains ambiguous. DNA for the CDR3: TGTGCCAGTAGTACCAGTGAGGTCGGGAACACTGAAGCTTTCTTT. Amino acids: CASSTSEVGNTEAFF.